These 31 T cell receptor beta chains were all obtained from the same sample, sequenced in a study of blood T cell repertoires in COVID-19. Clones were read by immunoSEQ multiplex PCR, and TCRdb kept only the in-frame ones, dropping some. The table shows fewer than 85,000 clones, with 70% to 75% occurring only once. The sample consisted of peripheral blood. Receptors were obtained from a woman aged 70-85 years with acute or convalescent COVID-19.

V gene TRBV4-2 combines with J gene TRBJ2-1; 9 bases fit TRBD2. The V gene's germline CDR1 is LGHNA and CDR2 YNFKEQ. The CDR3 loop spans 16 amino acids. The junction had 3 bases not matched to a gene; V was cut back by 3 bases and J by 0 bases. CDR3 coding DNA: TGTGCCAGCAGCCACGTGACTAGCGGCTCCTACAATGAGCAGTTCTTC. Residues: CASSHVTSGSYNEQFF.

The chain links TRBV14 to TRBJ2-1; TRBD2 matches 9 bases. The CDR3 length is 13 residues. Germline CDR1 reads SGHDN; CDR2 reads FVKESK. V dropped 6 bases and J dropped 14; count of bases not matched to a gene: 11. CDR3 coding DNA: TGTGCCAGCAGTCCGCATAGCGGGGGAGAAAAGTTCTTC. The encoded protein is CASSPHSGGEKFF.

In DNA, the CDR3 is TGTGCCAGCAGCCAAGACAGGGGGCATGGCTACACCTTC. Residues: CASSQDRGHGYTF. This sequence joins TRBV14 and TRBJ1-2; 8 nucleotides align to TRBD1. CDR3 length: 13 residues. Germline trimming cut 0 bases from V and 6 bases from J; bases unmatched to any gene: 0. The V gene's germline CDR1 is SGHDN and CDR2 FVKESK.

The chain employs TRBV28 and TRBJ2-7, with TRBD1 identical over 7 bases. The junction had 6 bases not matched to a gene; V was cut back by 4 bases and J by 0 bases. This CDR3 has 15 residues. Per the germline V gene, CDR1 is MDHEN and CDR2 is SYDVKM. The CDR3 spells CASSSSTGVSYEQYF. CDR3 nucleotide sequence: TGTGCCAGCAGTTCCTCAACAGGGGTCTCCTACGAGCAGTACTTC. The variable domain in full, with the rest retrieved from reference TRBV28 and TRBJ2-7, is DVKVTQSSRYLVKRTGEKVFLECVQDMDHENMFWYRQDPGLGLRLIYFSYDVKMKEKGDIPEGYSVSREKKERFSLILESASTNQTSMYLCASSSSTGVSYEQYFGPGTRLTVT.

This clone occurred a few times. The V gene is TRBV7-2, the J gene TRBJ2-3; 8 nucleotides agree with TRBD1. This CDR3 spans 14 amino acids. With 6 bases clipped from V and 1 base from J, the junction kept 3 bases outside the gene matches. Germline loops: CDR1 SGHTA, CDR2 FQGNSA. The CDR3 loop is CASRRDRRTDTQYF. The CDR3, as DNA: TGTGCCAGCAGACGGGACAGGCGCACAGATACGCAGTATTTT. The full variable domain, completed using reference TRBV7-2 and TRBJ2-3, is GAGVSQSPSNKVTEKGKDVELRCDPISGHTALYWYRQSLGQGLEFLIYFQGNSAPDKSGLPSDRFSAERTGGSVSTLTIQRTQQEDSAVYLCASRRDRRTDTQYFGPGTRLTVL.

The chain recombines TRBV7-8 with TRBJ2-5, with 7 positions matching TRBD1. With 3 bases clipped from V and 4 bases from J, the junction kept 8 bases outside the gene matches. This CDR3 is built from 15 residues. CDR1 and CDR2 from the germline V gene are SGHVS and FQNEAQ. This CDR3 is CASSFLGNRGETQYF. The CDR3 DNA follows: TGTGCCAGCAGCTTCCTTGGAAACAGGGGAGAGACCCAGTACTTC.

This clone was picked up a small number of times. CDR3 sequence: CASSTRTGVGNTEAFF. CDR3 DNA sequence: TGCGCCAGCAGCACCCGGACAGGGGTGGGGAACACTGAAGCTTTCTTT. The chain couples TRBV5-1 to TRBJ1-1; TRBD1 agrees at 9 bases. Trimming took 4 bases from V and 1 from J; bases not matched to a gene: 8. The CDR3 covers 16 residues. The germline CDR1 and CDR2 sequences are SGHRS and YFSETQ. The full variable domain, in which reference TRBV5-1 and TRBJ1-1 provide the parts outside the CDR3, is KAGVTQTPRYLIKTRGQQVTLSCSPISGHRSVSWYQQTPGQGLQFLFEYFSETQRNKGNFPGRFSGRQFSNSRSEMNVSTLELGDSALYLCASSTRTGVGNTEAFFGQGTRLTVV.

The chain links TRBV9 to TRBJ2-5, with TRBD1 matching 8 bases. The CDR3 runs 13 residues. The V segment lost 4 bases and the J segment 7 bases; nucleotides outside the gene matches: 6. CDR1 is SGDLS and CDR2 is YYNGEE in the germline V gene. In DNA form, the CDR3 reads TGTGCCAGCAGCCAGGGACAGGTGGGGACCCAGTACTTC. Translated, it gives CASSQGQVGTQYF. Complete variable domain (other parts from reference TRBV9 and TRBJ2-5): DSGVTQTPKHLITATGQRVTLRCSPRSGDLSVYWYQQSLDQGLQFLIQYYNGEERAKGNILERFSAQQFPDLHSELNLSSLELGDSALYFCASSQGQVGTQYFGPGTRLLVL.

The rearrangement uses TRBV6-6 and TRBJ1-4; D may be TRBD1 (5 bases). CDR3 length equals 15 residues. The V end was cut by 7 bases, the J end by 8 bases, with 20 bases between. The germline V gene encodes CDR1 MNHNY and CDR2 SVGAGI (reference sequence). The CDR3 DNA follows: TGTGCCAGCAACCCTTCTGGGGGGAGTTTCGAAAAACTGTTTTTT. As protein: CASNPSGGSFEKLFF.

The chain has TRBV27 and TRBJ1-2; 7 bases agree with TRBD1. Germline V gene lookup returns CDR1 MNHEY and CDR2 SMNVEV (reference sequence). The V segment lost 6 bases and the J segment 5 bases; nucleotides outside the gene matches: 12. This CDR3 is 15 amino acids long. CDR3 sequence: CASSSGQQKGYGYTF. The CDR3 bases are TGTGCCAGCAGCTCGGGACAGCAGAAAGGATATGGCTACACCTTC.

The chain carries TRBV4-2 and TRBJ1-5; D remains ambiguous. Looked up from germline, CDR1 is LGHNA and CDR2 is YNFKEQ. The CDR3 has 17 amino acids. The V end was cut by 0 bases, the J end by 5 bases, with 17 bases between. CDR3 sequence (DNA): TGTGCCAGCAGCCAAGATCTGAGGGCAGCTGGATATCAGCCCCAGCATTTT. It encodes CASSQDLRAAGYQPQHF.

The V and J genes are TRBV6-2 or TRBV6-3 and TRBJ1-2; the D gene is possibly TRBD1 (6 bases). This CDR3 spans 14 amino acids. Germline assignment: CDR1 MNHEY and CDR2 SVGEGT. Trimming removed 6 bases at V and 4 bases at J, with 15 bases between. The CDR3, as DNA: TGTGCCAGCAGCATGGGGACATCTATCTATGGCTACACCTTC. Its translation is CASSMGTSIYGYTF.

The CDR3 coding sequence is TGCGCCAGCAGCTTGGTGTGGGCAGGGAAAGGGCAAGAGACCCAGTACTTC. Translation gives CASSLVWAGKGQETQYF. The V and J genes are TRBV5-1 and TRBJ2-5; maybe TRBD1 (5 bases). V was shortened by 0 bases and J by 2 bases, with 17 bases between the two germline ends. The CDR3 length is 17 residues. CDR1 and CDR2 (germline): SGHRS, YFSETQ. The full variable domain, completed using reference TRBV5-1 and TRBJ2-5, is KAGVTQTPRYLIKTRGQQVTLSCSPISGHRSVSWYQQTPGQGLQFLFEYFSETQRNKGNFPGRFSGRQFSNSRSEMNVSTLELGDSALYLCASSLVWAGKGQETQYFGPGTRLLVL.

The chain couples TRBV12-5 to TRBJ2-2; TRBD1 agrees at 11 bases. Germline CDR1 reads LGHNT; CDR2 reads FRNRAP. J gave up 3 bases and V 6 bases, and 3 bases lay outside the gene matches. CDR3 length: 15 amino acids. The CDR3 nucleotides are TGTGCTAGTGGCCCGGGACAGGGGGACACCGGGGAGCTGTTTTTT. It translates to CASGPGQGDTGELFF. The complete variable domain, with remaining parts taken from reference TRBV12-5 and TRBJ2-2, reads DARVTQTPRHKVTEMGQEVTMRCQPILGHNTVFWYRQTMMQGLELLAYFRNRAPLDDSGMPKDRFSAEMPDATLATLKIQPSEPRDSAVYFCASGPGQGDTGELFFGEGSRLTVL.

The CDR3 DNA sequence: TGTGCCAGCAGCTTAGCGGGGGGAAATGTCAATGAGCAGTTCTTC. Protein: CASSLAGGNVNEQFF. The rearrangement uses TRBV11-2 and TRBJ2-1; 7 bases match TRBD2. This CDR3 contains 15 residues. CDR1 is SGHAT, CDR2 FQNNGV, per germline. The V gene end was trimmed by 1 base and the J gene end by 6 bases; junction bases not matched to a gene: 6.

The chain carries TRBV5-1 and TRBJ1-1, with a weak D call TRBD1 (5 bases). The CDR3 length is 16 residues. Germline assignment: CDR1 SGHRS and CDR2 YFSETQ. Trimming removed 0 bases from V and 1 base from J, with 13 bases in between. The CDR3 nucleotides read TGCGCCAGCAGCTTGGGTTTAAGGCAGGGGAACACTGAAGCTTTCTTT. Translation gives CASSLGLRQGNTEAFF. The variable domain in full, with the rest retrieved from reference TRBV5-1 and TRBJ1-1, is KAGVTQTPRYLIKTRGQQVTLSCSPISGHRSVSWYQQTPGQGLQFLFEYFSETQRNKGNFPGRFSGRQFSNSRSEMNVSTLELGDSALYLCASSLGLRQGNTEAFFGQGTRLTVV.

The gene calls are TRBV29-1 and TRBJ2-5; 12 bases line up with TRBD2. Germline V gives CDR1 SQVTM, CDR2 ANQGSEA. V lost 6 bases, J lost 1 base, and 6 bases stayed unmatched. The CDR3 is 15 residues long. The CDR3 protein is CSVDPGLAGQETQYF. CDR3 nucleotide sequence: TGCAGCGTCGACCCGGGACTAGCGGGCCAAGAGACCCAGTACTTC.

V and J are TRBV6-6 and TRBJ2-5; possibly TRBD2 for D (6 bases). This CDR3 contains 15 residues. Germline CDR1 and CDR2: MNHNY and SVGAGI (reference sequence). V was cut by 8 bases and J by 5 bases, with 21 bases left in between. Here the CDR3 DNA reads TGTGCCAGCGGGATGGACGGGAGTGTAGGGGAGACCCAGTACTTC. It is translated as CASGMDGSVGETQYF.

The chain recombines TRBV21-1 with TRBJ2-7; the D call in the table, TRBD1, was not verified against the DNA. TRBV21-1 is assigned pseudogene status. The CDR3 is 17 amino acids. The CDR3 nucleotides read TGTGCCAGCAGCAAATTCGCTCACAGGGGGCCGGGGTACGAGCAGTACTTC. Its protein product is CASSKFAHRGPGYEQYF.

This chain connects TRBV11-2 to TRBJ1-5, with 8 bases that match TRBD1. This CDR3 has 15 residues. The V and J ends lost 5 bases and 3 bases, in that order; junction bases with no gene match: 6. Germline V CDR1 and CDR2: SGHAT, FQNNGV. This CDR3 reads CASSQGQVINQPQHF. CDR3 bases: TGTGCCAGCAGCCAGGGACAGGTTATCAATCAGCCCCAGCATTTT.

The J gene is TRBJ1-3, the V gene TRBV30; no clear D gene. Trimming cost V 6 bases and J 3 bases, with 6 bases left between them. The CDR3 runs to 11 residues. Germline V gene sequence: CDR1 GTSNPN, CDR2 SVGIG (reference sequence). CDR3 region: CACSSGNTIYF. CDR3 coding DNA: TGTGCCTGCTCCAGTGGAAACACCATATATTTT.

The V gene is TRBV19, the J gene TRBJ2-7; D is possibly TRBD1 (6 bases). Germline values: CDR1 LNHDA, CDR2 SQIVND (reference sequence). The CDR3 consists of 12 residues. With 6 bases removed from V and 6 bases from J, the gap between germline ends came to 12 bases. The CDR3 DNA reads TGTGCCAGTAGCACTACAGGGCTCGAGCAGTACTTC. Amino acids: CASSTTGLEQYF.

The CDR3, as DNA: TGTGCCAGTAGTAGGGGAAGGGGAGGTAATCAGCCCCAGCATTTT. Its translation is CASSRGRGGNQPQHF. The rearrangement uses TRBV19 and TRBJ1-5; perhaps TRBD1 as D (5 bases). The CDR3 is made up of 15 amino acids. Germline assignment: CDR1 LNHDA and CDR2 SQIVND (reference sequence). Trimming removed 4 bases from V and 4 bases from J, with 14 bases in between.

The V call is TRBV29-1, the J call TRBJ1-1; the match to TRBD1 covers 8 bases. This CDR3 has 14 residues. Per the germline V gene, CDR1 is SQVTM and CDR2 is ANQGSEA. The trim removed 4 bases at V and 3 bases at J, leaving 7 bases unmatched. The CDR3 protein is CSVAVTGVDTEAFF. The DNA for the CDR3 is TGCAGCGTTGCGGTGACAGGGGTAGACACTGAAGCTTTCTTT.

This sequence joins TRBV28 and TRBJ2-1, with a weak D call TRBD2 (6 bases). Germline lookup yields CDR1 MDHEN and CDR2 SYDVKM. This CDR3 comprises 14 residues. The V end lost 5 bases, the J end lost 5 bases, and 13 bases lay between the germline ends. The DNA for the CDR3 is TGTGCCAGCAGTCCGTCTAGCGTACACAATGAGCAGTTCTTC. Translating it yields CASSPSSVHNEQFF.

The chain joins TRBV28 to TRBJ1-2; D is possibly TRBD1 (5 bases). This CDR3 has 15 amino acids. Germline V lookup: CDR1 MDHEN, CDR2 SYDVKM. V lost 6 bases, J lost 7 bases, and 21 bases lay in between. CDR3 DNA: TGTGCCAGCAGCCCCCCAGCGGGGGGGGTCTCTGGCTACACCTTC. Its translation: CASSPPAGGVSGYTF.

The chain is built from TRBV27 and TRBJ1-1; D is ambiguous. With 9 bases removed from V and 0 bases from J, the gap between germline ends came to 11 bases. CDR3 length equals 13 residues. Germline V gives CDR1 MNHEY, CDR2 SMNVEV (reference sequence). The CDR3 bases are TGTGCCAGTTGGGCCTACATGAACACTGAAGCTTTCTTT. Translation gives CASWAYMNTEAFF.

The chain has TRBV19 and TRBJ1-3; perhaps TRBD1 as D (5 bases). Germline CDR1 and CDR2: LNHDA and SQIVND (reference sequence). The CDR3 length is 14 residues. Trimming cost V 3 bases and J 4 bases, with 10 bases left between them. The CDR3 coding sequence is TGTGCCAGTAGTATTGTGGACACGGGAAACACCATATATTTT. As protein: CASSIVDTGNTIYF.

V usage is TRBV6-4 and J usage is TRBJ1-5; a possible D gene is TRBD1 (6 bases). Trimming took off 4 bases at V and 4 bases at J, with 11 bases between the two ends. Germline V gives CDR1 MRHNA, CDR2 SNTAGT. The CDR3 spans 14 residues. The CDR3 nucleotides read TGTGCCAGCAGTGTATCAGGGGAAAATCAGCCCCAGCATTTT. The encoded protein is CASSVSGENQPQHF.

The CDR3 sequence: CASSLGKGGGNQPQHF. In DNA form, the CDR3 reads TGTGCCAGCAGTTTGGGTAAAGGGGGCGGCAATCAGCCCCAGCATTTT. This rearrangement joins TRBV28 to TRBJ1-5; 7 bases agree with TRBD1. There are 16 residues in the CDR3. V dropped 3 bases and J dropped 2; count of bases not matched to a gene: 7. Per germline, CDR1 MDHEN and CDR2 SYDVKM.

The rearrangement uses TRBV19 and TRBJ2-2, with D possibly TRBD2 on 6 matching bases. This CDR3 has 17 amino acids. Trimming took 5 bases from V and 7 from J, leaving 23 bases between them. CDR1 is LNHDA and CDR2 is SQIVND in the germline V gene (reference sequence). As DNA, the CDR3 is TGTGCCAGTAGTCCAGGAGGGGTAGCGGCCAAGGGCGGGGAGCTGTTTTTT. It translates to CASSPGGVAAKGGELFF.